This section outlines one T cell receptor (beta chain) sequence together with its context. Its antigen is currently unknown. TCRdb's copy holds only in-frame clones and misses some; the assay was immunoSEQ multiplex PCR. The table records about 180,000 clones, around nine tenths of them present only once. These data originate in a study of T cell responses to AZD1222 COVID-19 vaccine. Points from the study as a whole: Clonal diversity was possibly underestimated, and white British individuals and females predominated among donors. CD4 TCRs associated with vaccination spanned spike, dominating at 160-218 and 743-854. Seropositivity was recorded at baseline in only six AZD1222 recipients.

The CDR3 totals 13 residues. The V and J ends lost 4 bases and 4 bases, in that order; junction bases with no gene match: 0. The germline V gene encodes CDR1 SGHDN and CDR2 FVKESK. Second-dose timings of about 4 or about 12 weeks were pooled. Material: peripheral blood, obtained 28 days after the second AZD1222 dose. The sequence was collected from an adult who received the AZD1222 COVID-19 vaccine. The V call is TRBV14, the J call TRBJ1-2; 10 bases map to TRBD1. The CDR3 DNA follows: TGTGCCAGCAGCCGGACAGGGGGCTATGGCTACACCTTC. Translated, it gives CASSRTGGYGYTF.